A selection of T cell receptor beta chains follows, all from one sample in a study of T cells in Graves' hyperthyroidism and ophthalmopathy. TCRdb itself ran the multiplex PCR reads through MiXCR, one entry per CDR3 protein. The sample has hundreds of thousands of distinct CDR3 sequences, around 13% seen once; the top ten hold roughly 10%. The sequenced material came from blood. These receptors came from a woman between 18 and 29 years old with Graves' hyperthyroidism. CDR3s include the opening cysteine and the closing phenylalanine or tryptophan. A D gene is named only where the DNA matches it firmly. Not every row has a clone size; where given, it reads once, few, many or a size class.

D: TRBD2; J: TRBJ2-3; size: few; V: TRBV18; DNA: TGTGCCAGCTCACCACCCGATCGGACTAGCGGGAGACGAGATACGCAGTATTTT; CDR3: CASSPPDRTSGRRDTQYF
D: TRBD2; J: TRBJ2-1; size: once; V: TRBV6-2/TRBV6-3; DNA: TGTGCCAGCAGTTACTTAGCGGGAGATTCCTACGAGCAGTTCTTC; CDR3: CASSYLAGDSYEQFF
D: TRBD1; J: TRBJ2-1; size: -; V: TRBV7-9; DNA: TGTGCCAGCAGCGGACAGCAGGGGGCTACAGCCTTTCGATCCTACAATGAGCAGTTCTTC; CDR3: CASSGQQGATAFRSYNEQFF
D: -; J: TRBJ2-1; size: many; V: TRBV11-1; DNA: TGTGCCAGCAGCTTCGTAGAGCATGAGCAGTTCTTC; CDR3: CASSFVEHEQFF
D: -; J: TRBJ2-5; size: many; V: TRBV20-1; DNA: TGCAGTGCTAGGCGGGACAGCTTACAAGAGACCCAGTACTTC; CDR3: CSARRDSLQETQYF
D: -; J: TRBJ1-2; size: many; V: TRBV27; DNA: TGTGCCAGCAGTTTAACAGGCAACGGCTACACCTTC; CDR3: CASSLTGNGYTF
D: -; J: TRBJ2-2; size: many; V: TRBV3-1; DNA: TGTGCCAGCAGCCAAGGGTACGAAAGGGAGCTGTTTTTT; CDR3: CASSQGYERELFF
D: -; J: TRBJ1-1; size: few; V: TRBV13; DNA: TGTGCCAGCAGCTCCCGGACACGCGGAGCCACTGAAGCTTTCTTT; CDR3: CASSSRTRGATEAFF
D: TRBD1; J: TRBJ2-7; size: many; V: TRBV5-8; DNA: TGTGCCAGCAGCTTGCGGGACAGGCCGACCTACGAGCAGTACTTC; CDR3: CASSLRDRPTYEQYF
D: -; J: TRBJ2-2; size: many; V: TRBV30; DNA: TGTGCCTGGAATAGCAGGGCGGAGGCCGGGGAGCTGTTTTTT; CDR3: CAWNSRAEAGELFF
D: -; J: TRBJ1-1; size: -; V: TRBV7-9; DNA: TGTGCCAGCAGCAGACCTACAGACATGAACACTGAAGCTTTCTTT; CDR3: CASSRPTDMNTEAFF
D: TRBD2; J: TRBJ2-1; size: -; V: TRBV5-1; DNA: TGCGCCAGCAGCTTGGTAGGGACTAGCGGCTCCTACGAGCAGTTCTTC; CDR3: CASSLVGTSGSYEQFF
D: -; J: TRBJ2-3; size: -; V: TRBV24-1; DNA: TGTGCCACCAGTGAGACCGCCGGGAAGGGTACGCAGTATTTT; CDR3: CATSETAGKGTQYF
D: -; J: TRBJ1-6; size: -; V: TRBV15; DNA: TGTGCCACCAGCCTGGACTCGCCGAATAACTCACCCCTCCACTTT; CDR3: CATSLDSPNNSPLHF
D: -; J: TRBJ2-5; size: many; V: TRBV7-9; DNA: TGTGCCAGCAGCTTACAGGGTCACCAAGAGACCCAGTACTTC; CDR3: CASSLQGHQETQYF
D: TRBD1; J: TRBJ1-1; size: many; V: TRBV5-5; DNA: TGTGCCAGCAAAAGGACAGGGGGCAACACTGAAGCTTTCTTT; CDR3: CASKRTGGNTEAFF
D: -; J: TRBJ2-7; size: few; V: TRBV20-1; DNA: TGCAGTGCTATTGACCGGGACACCTCCTACGAGCAGTACTTC; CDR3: CSAIDRDTSYEQYF
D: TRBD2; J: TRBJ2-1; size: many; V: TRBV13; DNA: TGTGCCAGCACAGCGGGAGCATCCTACAATGAGCAGTTCTTC; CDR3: CASTAGASYNEQFF
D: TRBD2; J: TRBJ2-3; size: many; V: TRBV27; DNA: TGTGCCAGCTCCTACGGGGGACTAGCGGCAACAGATACGCAGTATTTT; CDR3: CASSYGGLAATDTQYF
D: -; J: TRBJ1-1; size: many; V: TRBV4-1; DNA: TGCGCCAGCAGCCAGGCAGCGAACACTGAAGCTTTCTTT; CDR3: CASSQAANTEAFF
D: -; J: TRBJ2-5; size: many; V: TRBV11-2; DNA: TGTGCCAGCAGCCTAAGGACTCTAGAGACCCAGTACTTC; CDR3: CASSLRTLETQYF
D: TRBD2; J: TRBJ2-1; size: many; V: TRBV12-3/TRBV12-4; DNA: TGTGCCAGCAGTCTAGTGGCGGGAGCGGTCGGTGAGCAGTTCTTC; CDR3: CASSLVAGAVGEQFF
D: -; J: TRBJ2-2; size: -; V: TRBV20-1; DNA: TGCAGTGCTAGAGCTCTGGGCAGGGCGGACACCGGGGAGCTGTTTTTT; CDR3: CSARALGRADTGELFF
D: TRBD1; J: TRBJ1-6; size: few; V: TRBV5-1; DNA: TGCGCCAGCAGCTTCGGGGCAGGGGGCTCACCCCTCCACTTT; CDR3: CASSFGAGGSPLHF
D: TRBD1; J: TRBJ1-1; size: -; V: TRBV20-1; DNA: TGCAGTGCTAGTACAGGGGGATTCAGGACTGAAGCTTTCTTT; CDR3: CSASTGGFRTEAFF
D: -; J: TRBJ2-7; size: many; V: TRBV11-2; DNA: TGTGCCAGCAGCTTCGCGGGGCCCCACGAGCAGTACTTC; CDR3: CASSFAGPHEQYF
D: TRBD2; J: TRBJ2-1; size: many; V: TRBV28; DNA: TGTGCCAGCAGTTTTAGCGGGATGGTCGAGTTCTTC; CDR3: CASSFSGMVEFF